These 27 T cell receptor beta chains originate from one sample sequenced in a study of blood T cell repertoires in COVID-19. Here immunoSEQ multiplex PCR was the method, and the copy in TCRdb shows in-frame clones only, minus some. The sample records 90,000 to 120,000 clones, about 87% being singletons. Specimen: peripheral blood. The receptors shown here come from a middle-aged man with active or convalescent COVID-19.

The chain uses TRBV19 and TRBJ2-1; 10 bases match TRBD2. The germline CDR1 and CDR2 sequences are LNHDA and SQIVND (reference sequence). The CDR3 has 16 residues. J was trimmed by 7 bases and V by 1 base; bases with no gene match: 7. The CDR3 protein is CASSIAAGGLKNEQFF. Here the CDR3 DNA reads TGTGCCAGTAGTATAGCAGCGGGAGGGTTAAAGAATGAGCAGTTCTTC.

The CDR3: CATQGLGGPDTQYF. DNA for the CDR3: TGTGCCACCCAGGGACTCGGGGGTCCAGATACGCAGTATTTT. This chain joins TRBV27 and TRBJ2-3; weak D call: TRBD2 (6 bases). Trimming shortened V by 10 bases and J by 4 bases, and 18 bases separated the two germline ends. The germline gives CDR1 MNHEY, CDR2 SMNVEV (reference sequence). The CDR3 loop spans 14 amino acids.

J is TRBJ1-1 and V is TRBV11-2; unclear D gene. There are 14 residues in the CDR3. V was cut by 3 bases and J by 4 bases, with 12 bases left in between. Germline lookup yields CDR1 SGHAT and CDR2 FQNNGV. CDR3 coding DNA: TGTGCCAGCAGCTTTGAGAGGGAAGTCACTGAAGCTTTCTTT. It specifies CASSFEREVTEAFF.

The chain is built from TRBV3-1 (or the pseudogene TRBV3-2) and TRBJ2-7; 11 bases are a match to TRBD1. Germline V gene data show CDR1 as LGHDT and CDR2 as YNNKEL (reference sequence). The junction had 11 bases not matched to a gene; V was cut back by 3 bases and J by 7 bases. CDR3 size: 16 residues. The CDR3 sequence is CASSHEPGQGAWEQYF. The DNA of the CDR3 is TGTGCCAGCAGCCATGAGCCAGGACAGGGGGCCTGGGAGCAGTACTTC.

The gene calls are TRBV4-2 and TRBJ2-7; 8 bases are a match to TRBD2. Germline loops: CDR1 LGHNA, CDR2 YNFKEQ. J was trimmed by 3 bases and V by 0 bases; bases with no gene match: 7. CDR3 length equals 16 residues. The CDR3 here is CASSQEAGEGYYEQYF. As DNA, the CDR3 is TGTGCCAGCAGCCAAGAAGCGGGAGAGGGTTACTACGAGCAGTACTTC.

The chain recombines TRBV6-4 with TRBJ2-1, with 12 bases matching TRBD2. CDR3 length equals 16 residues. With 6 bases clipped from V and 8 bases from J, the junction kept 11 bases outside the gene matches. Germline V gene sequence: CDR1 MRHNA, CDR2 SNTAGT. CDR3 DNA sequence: TGTGCCAGCAGCTTGGGTGAGACTAGCGGGAGCCATGAGCAGTTCTTC. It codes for CASSLGETSGSHEQFF.

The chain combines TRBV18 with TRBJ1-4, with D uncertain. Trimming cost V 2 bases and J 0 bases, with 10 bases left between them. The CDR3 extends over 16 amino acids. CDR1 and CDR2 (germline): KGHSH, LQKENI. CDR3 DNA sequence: TGTGCCAGCTCACCAAGGCAGCGCGCAACTAATGAAAAACTGTTTTTT. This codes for CASSPRQRATNEKLFF. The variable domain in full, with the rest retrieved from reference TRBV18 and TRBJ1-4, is NAGVMQNPRHLVRRRGQEARLRCSPMKGHSHVYWYRQLPEEGLKFMVYLQKENIIDESGMPKERFSAEFPKEGPSILRIQQVVRGDSAAYFCASSPRQRATNEKLFFGSGTQLSVL.

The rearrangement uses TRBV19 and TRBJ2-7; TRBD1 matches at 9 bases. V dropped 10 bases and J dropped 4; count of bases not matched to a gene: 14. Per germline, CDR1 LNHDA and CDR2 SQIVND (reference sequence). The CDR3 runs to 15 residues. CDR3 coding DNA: TGTGCCACCAAAAAGCAGGACAGGGGACGGTACGAGCAGTACTTC. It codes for CATKKQDRGRYEQYF.

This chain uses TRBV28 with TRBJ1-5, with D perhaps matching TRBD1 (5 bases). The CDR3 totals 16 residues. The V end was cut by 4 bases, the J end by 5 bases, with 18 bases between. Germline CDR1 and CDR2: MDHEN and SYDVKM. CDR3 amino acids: CASSSPRQFDYQPQHF. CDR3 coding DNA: TGTGCCAGCAGTTCCCCGCGACAGTTCGACTATCAGCCCCAGCATTTT.

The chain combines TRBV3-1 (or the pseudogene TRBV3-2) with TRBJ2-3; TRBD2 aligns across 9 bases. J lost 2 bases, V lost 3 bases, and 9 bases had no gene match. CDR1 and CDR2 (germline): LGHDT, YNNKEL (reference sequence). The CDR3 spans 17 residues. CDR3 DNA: TGTGCCAGCAGCCAGCTCACCCTAGCGGGATTCACAGATACGCAGTATTTT. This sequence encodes CASSQLTLAGFTDTQYF.

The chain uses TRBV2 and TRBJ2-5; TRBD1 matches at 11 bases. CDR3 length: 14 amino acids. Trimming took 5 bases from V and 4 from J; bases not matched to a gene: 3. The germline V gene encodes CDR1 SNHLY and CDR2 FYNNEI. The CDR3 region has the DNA TGTGCCAGCAGTACCGGGACAGGGGGAGAGACCCAGTACTTC. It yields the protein CASSTGTGGETQYF. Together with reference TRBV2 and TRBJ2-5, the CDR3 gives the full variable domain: EPEVTQTPSHQVTQMGQEVILRCVPISNHLYFYWYRQILGQKVEFLVSFYNNEISEKSEIFDDQFSVERPDGSNFTLKIRSTKLEDSAMYFCASSTGTGGETQYFGPGTRLLVL.

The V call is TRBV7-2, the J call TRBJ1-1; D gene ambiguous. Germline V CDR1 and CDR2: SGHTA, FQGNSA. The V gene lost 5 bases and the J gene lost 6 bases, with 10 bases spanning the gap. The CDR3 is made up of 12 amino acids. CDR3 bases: TGTGCCAGCAGCCCCGGGGTCCCTGAAGCTTTCTTT. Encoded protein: CASSPGVPEAFF. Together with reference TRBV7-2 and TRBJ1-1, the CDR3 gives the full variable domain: GAGVSQSPSNKVTEKGKDVELRCDPISGHTALYWYRQSLGQGLEFLIYFQGNSAPDKSGLPSDRFSAERTGGSVSTLTIQRTQQEDSAVYLCASSPGVPEAFFGQGTRLTVV.

CDR3 sequence reads: CASSYPQGSPYEQYF. CDR3 DNA: TGTGCCAGCAGCTACCCACAGGGGAGTCCCTACGAGCAGTACTTC. The rearrangement links TRBV12-1 to TRBJ2-7; no check of the table's D call, TRBD1, against the DNA was made. TRBV12-1 is flagged as a pseudogene. CDR3 length: 15 residues.

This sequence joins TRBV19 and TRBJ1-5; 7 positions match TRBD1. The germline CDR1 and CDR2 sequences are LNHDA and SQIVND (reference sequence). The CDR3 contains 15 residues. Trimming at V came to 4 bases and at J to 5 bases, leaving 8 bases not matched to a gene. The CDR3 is CASSTRQGGDQPQHF. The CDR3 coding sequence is TGTGCCAGTAGTACCCGACAGGGCGGGGATCAGCCCCAGCATTTT.

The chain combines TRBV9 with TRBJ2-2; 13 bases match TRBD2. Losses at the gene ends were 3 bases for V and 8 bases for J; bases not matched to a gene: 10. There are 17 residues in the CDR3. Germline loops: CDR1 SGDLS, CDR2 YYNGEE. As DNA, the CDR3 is TGTGCCAGCAGCGCAGCCCGGACTAGCGGGAGTCCTGGGGAGCTGTTTTTT. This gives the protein CASSAARTSGSPGELFF. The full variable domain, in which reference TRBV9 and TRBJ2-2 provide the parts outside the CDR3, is DSGVTQTPKHLITATGQRVTLRCSPRSGDLSVYWYQQSLDQGLQFLIQYYNGEERAKGNILERFSAQQFPDLHSELNLSSLELGDSALYFCASSAARTSGSPGELFFGEGSRLTVL.

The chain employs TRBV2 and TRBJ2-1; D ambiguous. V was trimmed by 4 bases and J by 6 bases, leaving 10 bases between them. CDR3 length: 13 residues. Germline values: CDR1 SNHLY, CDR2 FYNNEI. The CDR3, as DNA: TGTGCCAGCAGTGCCCTAGGTTCCAATGAGCAGTTCTTC. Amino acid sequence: CASSALGSNEQFF.

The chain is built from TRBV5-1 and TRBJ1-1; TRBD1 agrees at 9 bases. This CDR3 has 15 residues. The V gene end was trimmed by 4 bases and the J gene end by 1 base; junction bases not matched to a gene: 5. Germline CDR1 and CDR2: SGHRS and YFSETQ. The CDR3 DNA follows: TGCGCCAGCAGCGGGGGGACAGGGACGAACACTGAAGCTTTCTTT. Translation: CASSGGTGTNTEAFF.

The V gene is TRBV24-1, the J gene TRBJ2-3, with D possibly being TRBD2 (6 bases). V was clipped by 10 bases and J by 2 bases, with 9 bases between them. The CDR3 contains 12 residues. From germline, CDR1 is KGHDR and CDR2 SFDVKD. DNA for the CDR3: TGTGCCACTAGCGGAAACACAGATACGCAGTATTTT. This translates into CATSGNTDTQYF.

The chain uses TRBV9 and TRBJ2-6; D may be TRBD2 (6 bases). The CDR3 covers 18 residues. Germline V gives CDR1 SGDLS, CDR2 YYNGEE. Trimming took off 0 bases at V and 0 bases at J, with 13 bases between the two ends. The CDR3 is CASSVDPPGDSGANVLTF. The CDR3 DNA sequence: TGTGCCAGCAGCGTAGATCCGCCGGGGGACTCTGGGGCCAACGTCCTGACTTTC.

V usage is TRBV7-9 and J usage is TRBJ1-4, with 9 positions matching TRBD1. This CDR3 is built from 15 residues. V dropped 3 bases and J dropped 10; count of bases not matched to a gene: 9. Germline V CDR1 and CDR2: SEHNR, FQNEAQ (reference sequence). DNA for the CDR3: TGTGCCAGCAGCTTGACGGGACAGGGAGGCGGAAAACTGTTTTTT. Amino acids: CASSLTGQGGGKLFF.

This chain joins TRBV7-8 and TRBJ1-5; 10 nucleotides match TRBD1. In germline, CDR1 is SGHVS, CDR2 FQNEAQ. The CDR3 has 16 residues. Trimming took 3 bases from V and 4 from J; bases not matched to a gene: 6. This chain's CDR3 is CASSFGTGALNQPQHF. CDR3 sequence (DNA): TGTGCCAGCAGCTTTGGGACAGGGGCCCTTAATCAGCCCCAGCATTTT.

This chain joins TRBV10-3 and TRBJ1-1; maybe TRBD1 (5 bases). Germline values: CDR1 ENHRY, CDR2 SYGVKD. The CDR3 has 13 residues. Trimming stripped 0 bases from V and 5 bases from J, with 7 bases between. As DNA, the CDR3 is TGTGCCATCAGTGAGTCCGGGGGGACTGAAGCTTTCTTT. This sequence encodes CAISESGGTEAFF.

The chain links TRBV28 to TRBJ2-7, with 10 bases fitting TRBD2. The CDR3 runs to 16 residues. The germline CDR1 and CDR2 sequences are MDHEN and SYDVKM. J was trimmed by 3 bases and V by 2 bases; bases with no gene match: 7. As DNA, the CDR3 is TGTGCCAGCAGTTTACCCCAGCGGGAGGGCCGCTACGAGCAGTACTTC. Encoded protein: CASSLPQREGRYEQYF.

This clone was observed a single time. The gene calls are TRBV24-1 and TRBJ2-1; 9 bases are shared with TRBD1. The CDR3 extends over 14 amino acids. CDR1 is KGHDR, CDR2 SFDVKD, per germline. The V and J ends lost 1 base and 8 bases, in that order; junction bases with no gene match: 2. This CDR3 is CATSDFRTGDEQFF. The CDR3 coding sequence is TGTGCCACCAGTGATTTTAGGACAGGGGATGAGCAGTTCTTC.

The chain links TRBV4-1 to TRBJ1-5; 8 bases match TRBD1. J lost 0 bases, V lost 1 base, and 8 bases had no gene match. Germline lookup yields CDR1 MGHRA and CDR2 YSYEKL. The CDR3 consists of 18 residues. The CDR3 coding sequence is TGCGCCAGCAGCCAAGGGACAGGGAGGAGATATAGCAATCAGCCCCAGCATTTT. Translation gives CASSQGTGRRYSNQPQHF.

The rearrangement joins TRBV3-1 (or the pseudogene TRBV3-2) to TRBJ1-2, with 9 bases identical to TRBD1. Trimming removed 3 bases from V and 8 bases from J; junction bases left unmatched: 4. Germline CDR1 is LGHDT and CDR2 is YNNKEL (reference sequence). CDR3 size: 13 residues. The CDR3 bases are TGTGCCAGCAGCCATTTGGACAGGGGAGGCTACACCTTC. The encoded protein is CASSHLDRGGYTF.

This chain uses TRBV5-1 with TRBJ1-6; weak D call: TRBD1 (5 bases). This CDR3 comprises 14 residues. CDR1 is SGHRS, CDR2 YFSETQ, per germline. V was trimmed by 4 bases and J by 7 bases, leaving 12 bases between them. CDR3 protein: CASSLISGNSPLHF. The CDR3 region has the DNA TGCGCCAGCAGCCTTATCTCAGGGAATTCACCCCTCCACTTT.